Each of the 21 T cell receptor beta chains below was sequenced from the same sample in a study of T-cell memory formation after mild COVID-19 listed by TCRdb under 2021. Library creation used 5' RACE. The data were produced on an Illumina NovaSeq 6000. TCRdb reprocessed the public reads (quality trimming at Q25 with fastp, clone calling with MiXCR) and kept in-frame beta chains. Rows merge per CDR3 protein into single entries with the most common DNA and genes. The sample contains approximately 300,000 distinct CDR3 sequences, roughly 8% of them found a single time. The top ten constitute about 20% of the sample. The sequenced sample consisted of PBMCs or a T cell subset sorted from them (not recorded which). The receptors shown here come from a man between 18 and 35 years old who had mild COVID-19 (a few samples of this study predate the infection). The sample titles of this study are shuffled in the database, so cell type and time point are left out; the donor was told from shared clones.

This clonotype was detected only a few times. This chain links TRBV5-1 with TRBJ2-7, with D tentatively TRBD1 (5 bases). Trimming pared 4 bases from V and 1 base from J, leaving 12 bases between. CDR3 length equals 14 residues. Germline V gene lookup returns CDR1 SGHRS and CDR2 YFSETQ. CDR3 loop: CASSPRTRSYEQYF. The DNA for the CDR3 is TGCGCCAGCAGCCCAAGGACACGATCCTACGAGCAGTACTTC.

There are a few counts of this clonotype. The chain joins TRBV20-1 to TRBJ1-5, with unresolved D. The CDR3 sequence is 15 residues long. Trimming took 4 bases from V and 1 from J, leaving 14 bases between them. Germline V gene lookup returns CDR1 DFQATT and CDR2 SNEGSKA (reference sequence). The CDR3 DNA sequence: TGCAGTGCTATTTCCGTGGCGGACAGCAATCAGCCCCAGCATTTT. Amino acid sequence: CSAISVADSNQPQHF.

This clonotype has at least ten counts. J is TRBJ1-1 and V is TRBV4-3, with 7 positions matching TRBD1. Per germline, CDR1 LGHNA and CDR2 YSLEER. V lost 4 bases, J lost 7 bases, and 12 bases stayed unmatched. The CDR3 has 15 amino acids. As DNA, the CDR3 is TGCGCCAGCAGCCCGATCGACAGGGAAGGGAATGAAGCTTTCTTT. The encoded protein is CASSPIDREGNEAFF.

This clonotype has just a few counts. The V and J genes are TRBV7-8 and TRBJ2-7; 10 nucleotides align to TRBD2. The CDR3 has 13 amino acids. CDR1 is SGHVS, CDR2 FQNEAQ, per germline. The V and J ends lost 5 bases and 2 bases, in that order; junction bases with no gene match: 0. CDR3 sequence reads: CASSGLAAYEQYV. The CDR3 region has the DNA TGTGCCAGCAGCGGACTAGCGGCCTACGAGCAGTACGTC.

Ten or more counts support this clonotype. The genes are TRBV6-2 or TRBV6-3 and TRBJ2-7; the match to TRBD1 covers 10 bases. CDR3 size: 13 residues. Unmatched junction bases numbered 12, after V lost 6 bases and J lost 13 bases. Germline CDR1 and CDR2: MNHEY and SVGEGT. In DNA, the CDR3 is TGTGCCAGCAGAGGAACTACAAGGGACAGGGGATACGTC. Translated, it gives CASRGTTRDRGYV.

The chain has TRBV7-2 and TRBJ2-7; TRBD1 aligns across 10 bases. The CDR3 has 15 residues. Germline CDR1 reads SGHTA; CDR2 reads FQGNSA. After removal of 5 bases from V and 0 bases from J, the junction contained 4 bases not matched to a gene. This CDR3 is CASSPDRGSSYEQYF. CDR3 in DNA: TGTGCCAGCAGCCCGGACAGGGGGAGCTCCTACGAGCAGTACTTC.

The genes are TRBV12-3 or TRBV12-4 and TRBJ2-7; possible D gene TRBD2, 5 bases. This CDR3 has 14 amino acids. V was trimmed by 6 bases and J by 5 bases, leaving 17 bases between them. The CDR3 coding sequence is TGTGCCAGCAGGACAATGAGCGCCGGGGACGAGCAGTACTTC. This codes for CASRTMSAGDEQYF.

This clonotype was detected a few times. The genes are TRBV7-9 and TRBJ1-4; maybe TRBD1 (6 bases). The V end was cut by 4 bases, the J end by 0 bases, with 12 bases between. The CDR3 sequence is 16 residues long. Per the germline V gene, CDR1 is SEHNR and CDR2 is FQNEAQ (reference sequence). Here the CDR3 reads CASSYGGLATNEKLFF. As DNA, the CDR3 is TGTGCCAGCAGCTACGGGGGCCTTGCAACTAATGAAAAACTGTTTTTT.

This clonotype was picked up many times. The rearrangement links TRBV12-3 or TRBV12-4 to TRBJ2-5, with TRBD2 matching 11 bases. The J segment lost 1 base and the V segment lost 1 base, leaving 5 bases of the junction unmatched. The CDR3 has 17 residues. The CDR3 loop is CASSLVGLAASQETQYF. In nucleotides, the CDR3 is TGTGCCAGCAGTTTAGTGGGACTAGCGGCGTCCCAAGAGACCCAGTACTTC.

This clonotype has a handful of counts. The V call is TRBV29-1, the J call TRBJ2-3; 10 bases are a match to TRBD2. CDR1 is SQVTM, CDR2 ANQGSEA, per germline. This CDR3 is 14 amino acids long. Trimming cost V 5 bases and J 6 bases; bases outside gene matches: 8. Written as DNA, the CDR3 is TGCAGCGTTAAAGCGGGGGGGCCGTGGGATACGCAGTATTTT. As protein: CSVKAGGPWDTQYF.

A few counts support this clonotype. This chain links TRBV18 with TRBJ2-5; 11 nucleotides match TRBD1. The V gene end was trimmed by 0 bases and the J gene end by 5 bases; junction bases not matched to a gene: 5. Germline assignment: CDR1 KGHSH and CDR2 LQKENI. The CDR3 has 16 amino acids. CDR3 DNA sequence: TGTGCCAGCTCACCACCTGGACAGGGGGCCTCGGAGACCCAGTACTTC. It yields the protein CASSPPGQGASETQYF.

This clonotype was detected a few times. CDR3: CASSESRQGYGYTF. CDR3 sequence (DNA): TGTGCCAGCAGTGAAAGTCGGCAGGGCTATGGCTACACCTTC. V is TRBV25-1 and J is TRBJ1-2; a possible D gene is TRBD1 (5 bases). V was trimmed by 2 bases and J by 4 bases, leaving 11 bases between them. In germline, CDR1 is MGHDK, CDR2 SYGVNS. The CDR3 is made up of 14 amino acids.

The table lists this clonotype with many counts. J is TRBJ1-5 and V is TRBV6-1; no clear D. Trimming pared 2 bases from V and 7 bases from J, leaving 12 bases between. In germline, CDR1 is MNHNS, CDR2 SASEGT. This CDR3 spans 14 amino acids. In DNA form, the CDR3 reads TGTGCCAGCAGTGAAATAGGTCTCTGGCAGCCCCAGCATTTT. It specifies CASSEIGLWQPQHF.

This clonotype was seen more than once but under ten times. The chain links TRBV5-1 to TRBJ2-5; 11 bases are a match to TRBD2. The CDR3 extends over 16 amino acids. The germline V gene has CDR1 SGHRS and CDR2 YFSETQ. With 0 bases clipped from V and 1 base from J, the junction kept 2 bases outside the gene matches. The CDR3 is CASSLGTSGSQETQYF. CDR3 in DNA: TGCGCCAGCAGCTTGGGGACTAGCGGGTCCCAAGAGACCCAGTACTTC.

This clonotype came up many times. CDR3 in DNA: TGTGCCAGCAGTTTACGTACAACTAATGAAAAACTGTTTTTT. This codes for CASSLRTTNEKLFF. This chain uses TRBV12-3 or TRBV12-4 with TRBJ1-4; D call uncertain. V dropped 2 bases and J dropped 0 bases, with 4 bases sitting between them. The CDR3 is made up of 14 amino acids.

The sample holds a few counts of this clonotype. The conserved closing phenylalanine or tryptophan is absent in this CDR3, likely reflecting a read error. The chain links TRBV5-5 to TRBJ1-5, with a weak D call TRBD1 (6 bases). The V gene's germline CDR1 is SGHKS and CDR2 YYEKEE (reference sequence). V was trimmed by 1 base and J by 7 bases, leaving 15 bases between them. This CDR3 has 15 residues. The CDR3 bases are TGTGCCAGCAGCTTGTTTCAAGGGCAGGGGCAGCCCCAGCATATT. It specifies CASSLFQGQGQPQHI.

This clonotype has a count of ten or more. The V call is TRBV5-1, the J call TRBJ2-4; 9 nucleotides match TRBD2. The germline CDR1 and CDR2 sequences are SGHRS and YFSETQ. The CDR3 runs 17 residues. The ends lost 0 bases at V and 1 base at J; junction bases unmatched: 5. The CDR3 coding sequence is TGCGCCAGCAGCTTGGCCGCTAGCGGGGCCGCCAAAAACATTCAGTACTTC. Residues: CASSLAASGAAKNIQYF.

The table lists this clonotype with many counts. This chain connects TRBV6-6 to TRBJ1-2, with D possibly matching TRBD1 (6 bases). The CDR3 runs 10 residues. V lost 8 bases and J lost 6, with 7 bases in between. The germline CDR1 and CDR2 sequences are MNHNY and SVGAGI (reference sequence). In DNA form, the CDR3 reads TGTGCCAGCTACAGGGATGGCTACACCTTC. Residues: CASYRDGYTF.

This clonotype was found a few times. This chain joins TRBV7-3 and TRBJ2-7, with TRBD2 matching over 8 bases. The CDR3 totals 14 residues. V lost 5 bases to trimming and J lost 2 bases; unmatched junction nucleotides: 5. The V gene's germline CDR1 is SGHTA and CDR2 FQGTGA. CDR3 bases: TGTGCCAGCAGCCCTGTCGGGGGGGCCTACGAGCAGTACTTC. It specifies CASSPVGGAYEQYF.

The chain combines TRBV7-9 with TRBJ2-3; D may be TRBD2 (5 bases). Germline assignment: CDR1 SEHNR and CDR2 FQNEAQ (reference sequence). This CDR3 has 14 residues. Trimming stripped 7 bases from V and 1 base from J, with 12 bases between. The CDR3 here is CASILDSGTDTQYF. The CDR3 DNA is TGTGCCAGCATCCTAGATAGCGGCACAGATACGCAGTATTTT.

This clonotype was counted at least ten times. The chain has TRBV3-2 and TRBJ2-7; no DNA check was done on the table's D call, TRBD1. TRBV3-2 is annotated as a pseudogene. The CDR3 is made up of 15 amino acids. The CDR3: CASSWTGLFSYEQYV. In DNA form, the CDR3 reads TGTGCCAGCAGCTGGACAGGGCTTTTTTCCTACGAGCAGTACGTC.